The clone carrying this TCR beta chain was counted many times. Its cognate antigen is unknown. V shed 6 bases, J shed 0 bases, and the junction held 4 bases outside the gene matches. CDR1 is SGHTA, CDR2 FQGNSA, per germline. The CDR3 is made up of 15 amino acids. RNA transcripts were the template for amplifying TCR beta CDR3 regions. During a first-round RT-PCR of the TCR CDR3, the HTBI primer set was used. TCRdb fed the multiplex PCR reads into MiXCR, producing one record per CDR3 protein. The top ten clones hold 7.1% of a sample with 450,000 to 650,000 distinct CDR3 sequences, approximately 15% of them seen once. The data were taken from a study of T cells in Graves' hyperthyroidism and ophthalmopathy. Across the whole study: Any treatment followed the collection of peripheral blood at initial diagnosis.

Regarding the study as a whole: Blood also held most thyroid clonotypes expanded beyond 0.001. From stable hyperthyroidism, ophthalmopathy was set apart by a 13 V-J model.

The origin of this receptor is a woman younger than 35 with Graves' ophthalmopathy. V usage is TRBV7-2 and J usage is TRBJ2-7; TRBD2 matches at 11 bases. The sequenced sample consisted of blood. The CDR3 DNA follows: TGTGCCAGCAGGAAAACTAGCGGGGGCTCCTACGAGCAGTACTTC. It encodes CASRKTSGGSYEQYF.